These 15 T cell receptor beta chains were all obtained from the same sample, sequenced in a study of beta chain features in type 1 diabetes (dated by TCRdb to between 2017 and 2018). What the authors observed across the whole study: Type 1 diabetes patients showed a moderate but significant shortening of TCRB CDR3 length in all four CD4+ subsets.

Their cognate antigens are unknown. Libraries were constructed by the immunoSEQ multiplex PCR assay. The entire isolated RNA was reverse transcribed using the High Capacity cDNA Reverse Transcription Kit, and thus expressed TCRB transcripts were sequenced. Not all clones reach the TCRdb copy of this immuneACCESS table, which keeps in-frame sequences only. Checked studies attribute under half of the gap to unresolved V genes and leave the rest unexplained. This sample gives more than 300,000 clones in total; around 12% of them show up just once. Roughly 0.0097% of the sample is taken by the ten largest. The specimen sequenced was naive CD4+ T cells from blood. The cell subset or site tag for this specimen amounts to: true naive CD4+ T cells. These receptors all come from a woman aged 18-29 years with type 1 diabetes.

This clone was seen a handful of times. CDR3 nucleotide sequence: TGCAGCATAATGACAGCCTACGAGCAGTACTTC. It specifies CSIMTAYEQYF. The chain recombines TRBV29-1 with TRBJ2-7, with D maybe TRBD1 (5 bases). Germline V gives CDR1 SQVTM, CDR2 ANQGSEA. The CDR3 has 11 residues. Between the trimmed V and J ends, which lost 8 bases and 2 bases, there was a span of 10 bases.

This clone was recorded a few times. Other DNA sequences within the sample encode an identical CDR3. J is TRBJ1-5 and V is TRBV29-1; maybe TRBD1 (6 bases). The CDR3 has 12 amino acids. In germline, CDR1 is SQVTM, CDR2 ANQGSEA. The germline V and J ends were trimmed by 4 bases and 4 bases, with 8 bases remaining between them. CDR3 bases: TGCAGCGTTGGACAGGCTAATCAGCCCCAGCATTTT. Translated, it gives CSVGQANQPQHF.

This sequence joins TRBV19 and TRBJ2-2; a possible D gene is TRBD2 (5 bases). Germline lookup yields CDR1 LNHDA and CDR2 SQIVND (reference sequence). V shed 10 bases and J shed 7 bases, with 16 bases lying between them. The CDR3 extends over 13 amino acids. DNA for the CDR3: TGTGCCACTTCCCGGTCGGGAAACGGGGAGCTGTTTTTT. Its translation is CATSRSGNGELFF.

Only a few counts were recorded for this clone. This chain uses TRBV11-3 with TRBJ2-7; the match to TRBD1 covers 7 bases. V gave up 5 bases and J gave up 5 bases; unmatched junction bases: 9. The CDR3 contains 14 residues. Germline V gene lookup returns CDR1 SGHNT and CDR2 YENEEA. The CDR3 here is CASSENRGSNEQYF. The CDR3 DNA follows: TGTGCCAGCAGCGAAAACAGGGGATCCAACGAGCAGTACTTC.

The V gene is TRBV5-1, the J gene TRBJ2-5, with 12 bases aligning to TRBD2. The germline V gene encodes CDR1 SGHRS and CDR2 YFSETQ. The CDR3 length is 15 residues. The V gene end was trimmed by 4 bases and the J gene end by 7 bases; junction bases not matched to a gene: 8. The CDR3 bases are TGCGCCAGCAGCCTTCGGACTAGCGGGGCCAGGACCCAGTACTTC. Residues: CASSLRTSGARTQYF.

V usage is TRBV6-5 and J usage is TRBJ2-7; D possibly corresponds to TRBD1 (6 bases). The CDR3 length is 15 residues. V lost 5 bases to trimming and J lost 1 base, with 15 bases between them. CDR1 MNHEY and CDR2 SVGAGI come from the germline V gene. The CDR3 sequence: CASSRYRVGSYEQYF. CDR3 DNA: TGTGCCAGCAGTAGGTACAGGGTGGGGTCCTACGAGCAGTACTTC.

The chain uses TRBV18 and TRBJ2-7; 9 bases fit TRBD2. The CDR3 is made up of 19 amino acids. After removal of 3 bases from V and 2 bases from J, the junction contained 17 bases not matched to a gene. Germline loops: CDR1 KGHSH, CDR2 LQKENI. CDR3 amino acids: CASSPLAGPRGSVAYEQYF. The CDR3 coding sequence is TGTGCCAGCTCACCGCTAGCGGGGCCCCGGGGTTCCGTTGCCTACGAGCAGTACTTC.

V gene TRBV18 combines with J gene TRBJ2-5; unclear D gene. V lost 3 bases to trimming and J lost 9 bases, with 14 bases between them. Per germline, CDR1 KGHSH and CDR2 LQKENI. The CDR3 runs to 13 residues. The CDR3 bases are TGTGCCAGCTCACCCAGACAAGAGATGGCCCAGTACTTC. Translating it yields CASSPRQEMAQYF. The full variable domain, its missing parts supplied by reference TRBV18 and TRBJ2-5, is NAGVMQNPRHLVRRRGQEARLRCSPMKGHSHVYWYRQLPEEGLKFMVYLQKENIIDESGMPKERFSAEFPKEGPSILRIQQVVRGDSAAYFCASSPRQEMAQYFGPGTRLLVL.

DNA of the CDR3: TGCAGCGTTGACCAAACGACAGGGGGCGCGGGCTATGGCTACACCTTC. This gives the protein CSVDQTTGGAGYGYTF. The rearrangement uses TRBV29-1 and TRBJ1-2; TRBD1 matches 10 bases. The junction had 11 bases not matched to a gene; V was cut back by 3 bases and J by 4 bases. Germline CDR1 SQVTM, CDR2 ANQGSEA. There are 16 residues in the CDR3.

The chain is built from TRBV9 and TRBJ2-7; D might be TRBD2 (6 bases). Germline assignment: CDR1 SGDLS and CDR2 YYNGEE. V lost 3 bases to trimming and J lost 2 bases, with 15 bases between them. The CDR3 sequence is 15 residues long. CDR3 in amino acids: CASSEGGSETYEQYF. The CDR3 DNA is TGTGCCAGCAGCGAGGGAGGTAGCGAAACCTACGAGCAGTACTTC.

The chain couples TRBV28 to TRBJ2-1; 8 positions agree with TRBD2. The ends lost 5 bases at V and 4 bases at J; junction bases unmatched: 10. Germline CDR1 MDHEN, CDR2 SYDVKM. This CDR3 region has 16 residues. CDR3 nucleotide sequence: TGTGCCAGCAGTACCGGCGCGAGCGGGGGTTACAATGAGCAGTTCTTC. This sequence encodes CASSTGASGGYNEQFF.

This clone has only a few counts. The chain links TRBV2 to TRBJ1-1; possible D gene TRBD1, 5 bases. Per germline, CDR1 SNHLY and CDR2 FYNNEI. V lost 7 bases, J lost 1 base, and 13 bases lay in between. The CDR3 covers 14 residues. CDR3 in amino acids: CASTYGQGNTEAFF. As DNA, the CDR3 is TGTGCCAGCACCTACGGTCAGGGGAACACTGAAGCTTTCTTT.

The genes are TRBV28 and TRBJ2-1; 7 bases map to TRBD2. Looked up from germline, CDR1 is MDHEN and CDR2 is SYDVKM. The CDR3 is 14 residues long. J was trimmed by 9 bases and V by 7 bases; bases with no gene match: 12. CDR3 nucleotide sequence: TGTGCCAGCACCTTGGGGGGAGGGCATGGTGAGCAGTTCTTC. It is translated as CASTLGGGHGEQFF. Filled out from reference TRBV28 and TRBJ2-1, the complete variable domain reads DVKVTQSSRYLVKRTGEKVFLECVQDMDHENMFWYRQDPGLGLRLIYFSYDVKMKEKGDIPEGYSVSREKKERFSLILESASTNQTSMYLCASTLGGGHGEQFFGPGTRLTVL.

This clone occurred a few times. This sequence joins TRBV7-9 and TRBJ2-3; TRBD2 matches 8 bases. The CDR3 extends over 16 amino acids. V lost 5 bases, J lost 4 bases, and 11 bases stayed unmatched. Germline V lookup: CDR1 SEHNR, CDR2 FQNEAQ (reference sequence). CDR3 in amino acids: CASSPKRELWPDTQYF. In DNA, the CDR3 is TGTGCCAGCAGCCCGAAGCGGGAGTTGTGGCCAGATACGCAGTATTTT.

This clone was picked up many times. This rearrangement joins TRBV14 to TRBJ2-3, with D perhaps TRBD2 (6 bases). There are 12 residues in the CDR3. The V end lost 4 bases, the J end lost 9 bases, and 11 bases lay between the germline ends. Germline V lookup: CDR1 SGHDN, CDR2 FVKESK. The CDR3: CASSLRGGTQYF. The CDR3 nucleotides are TGTGCCAGCAGCCTTCGTGGAGGGACGCAGTATTTT.